This entry lists 6 T cell receptor beta chains sequenced from one sample in a study of blood T cell repertoires in COVID-19. The data were produced by immunoSEQ multiplex PCR, yet TCRdb's version contains in-frame clones alone and is incomplete. Found here are 200,000 to 250,000 clones, just over 85% of them singletons; the top ten hold 3.5% to 4%. The sequenced sample consisted of PBMCs or T cells enriched from blood (not recorded which). These receptors originate from a woman in her 40s with acute COVID-19.

This sequence joins TRBV7-8 and TRBJ1-2; D may be TRBD1 (6 bases). The CDR3 extends over 18 amino acids. CDR1 and CDR2 from the germline V gene are SGHVS and FQNEAQ. With 5 bases removed from V and 0 bases from J, the gap between germline ends came to 22 bases. In nucleotides, the CDR3 is TGTGCCAGCAGCCATGGGGTGGGGGCCGGAATAGCTAACTATGGCTACACCTTC. Translation gives CASSHGVGAGIANYGYTF.

This clone was seen just once. The V gene is TRBV27, the J gene TRBJ2-1; D not certain. This CDR3 is built from 16 residues. CDR1 and CDR2 from the germline V gene are MNHEY and SMNVEV (reference sequence). V gave up 7 bases and J gave up 0 bases, with 16 bases separating them. CDR3 DNA: TGTGCCAGCAAAGGTTTTAGCCCTAACTCCTACAATGAGCAGTTCTTC. Its protein product is CASKGFSPNSYNEQFF.

Notes on this clone: At one of its ends the junction is not consistent with the germline gene, which may arise from a read error. This chain uses TRBV11-2 with TRBJ2-7; D gene unclear. Germline CDR1 reads SGHAT; CDR2 reads FQNNGV. The CDR3 has 14 residues. This chain's CDR3 is CASSLGLRSHEQYF. The DNA of the CDR3 is TGTGCCAGCAGCTTAGGACTCCGCTCCCACGAGCAGTACTTC. The full variable domain, rest sourced from reference TRBV11-2 and TRBJ2-7, is EAGVAQSPRYKIIEKRQSVAFWCNPISGHATLYWYQQILGQGPKLLIQFQNNGVVDDSQLPKDRFSAERLKGVDSTLKIQPAKLEDSAVYLCASSLGLRSHEQYFGPGTRLTVT.

The chain links TRBV28 to TRBJ2-1; 10 bases match TRBD2. Germline CDR1 and CDR2: MDHEN and SYDVKM. V dropped 4 bases and J dropped 7; count of bases not matched to a gene: 10. There are 16 residues in the CDR3. CDR3 sequence: CASSWTPASGSNEQFF. In DNA form, the CDR3 reads TGTGCCAGCAGTTGGACCCCGGCTAGCGGGAGTAATGAGCAGTTCTTC.

This clone was seen once. The gene calls are TRBV16 and TRBJ1-3, with 7 positions matching TRBD1. The ends lost 0 bases at V and 4 bases at J; junction bases unmatched: 9. The germline gives CDR1 KGHSY, CDR2 FQNENV. There are 17 residues in the CDR3. The CDR3 is CASSQSRQGRRGNTIYF. The CDR3 DNA reads TGTGCCAGCAGCCAATCGCGACAGGGTCGGAGGGGAAACACCATATATTTT.

This clone came up once. J is TRBJ1-2 and V is TRBV28; D might be TRBD1 (5 bases). Germline values: CDR1 MDHEN, CDR2 SYDVKM. V lost 4 bases to trimming and J lost 12 bases, with 15 bases between them. The CDR3 runs 12 residues. CDR3 coding DNA: TGTGCCAGCAGTTCTTCCAGGGCTTTCAACACCTTC. Encoded protein: CASSSSRAFNTF.